This T cell receptor (beta chain) was identified during a study of cytomegalovirus exposure and HLA in healthy donors. The study ran its PCR with 60 Vbeta and 13 Jbeta primers. This table comes from immunoSEQ multiplex PCR, and its TCRdb copy is limited to in-frame clones, with some not included. The sample has some 160,000 clones; 75% to 90% are singletons. There are 13 residues in the CDR3. In germline, CDR1 is SGHVS, CDR2 FQNEAQ. Whole-study results and caveats: What was likely a sequencing artifact was a cluster of highly shared sequence variants. Productive status was seen about 90% or about 30% of the time for most TCR beta V segments in an earlier analysis.

About this clone itself: No antigen is known for it.

The sequencing input was PBMCs. The receptor comes from a male donor in good health and CMV-seronegative. The gene calls are TRBV7-8 and TRBJ2-5; tentatively, D is TRBD2 (5 bases). The J call may be wrong; the DNA end is better matched by TRBJ2-7. The CDR3 DNA follows: TGTGCCAGCAACACTTTTAGCGAGCCCGAGCAGTACTTC. Encoded protein: CASNTFSEPEQYF.